The 17 T cell receptor beta chains below come from one sample, sequenced in a study of OX40 agonist ivuxolimab in advanced cancers. Generated by immunoSEQ multiplex PCR, the TCRdb table keeps only in-frame clones and is missing some. The table lists fewer than 12,000 clones, about four fifths of them singletons. Sequencing used CD4+ or CD8+ T cells sorted from blood, obtained in a trial of the OX40 agonist ivuxolimab. These TCRs come from an adult with an advanced solid tumor such as melanoma, head and neck, liver or kidney cancer.

The chain couples TRBV18 to TRBJ2-7; no reliable D call. The V and J ends lost 6 bases and 3 bases respectively, with 9 bases between them. The CDR3 is made up of 12 amino acids. The germline V gene encodes CDR1 KGHSH and CDR2 LQKENI. The chain's CDR3 is CASSAEHYEQYF. DNA of the CDR3: TGTGCCAGCTCTGCGGAGCACTACGAGCAGTACTTC. Looking up the rest from reference TRBV18 and TRBJ2-7 gives the full variable domain: NAGVMQNPRHLVRRRGQEARLRCSPMKGHSHVYWYRQLPEEGLKFMVYLQKENIIDESGMPKERFSAEFPKEGPSILRIQQVVRGDSAAYFCASSAEHYEQYFGPGTRLTVT.

The CDR3 reads CASSPGTLYNEQFF. The CDR3 coding sequence is TGTGCCAGTAGCCCCGGGACTCTATACAATGAGCAGTTCTTC. The gene calls are TRBV19 and TRBJ2-1, with D possibly being TRBD2 (6 bases). Between the trimmed V and J ends, which lost 6 bases and 4 bases, there was a span of 13 bases. The germline CDR1 and CDR2 sequences are LNHDA and SQIVND (reference sequence). The CDR3 length is 14 residues.

The V gene is TRBV4-1, the J gene TRBJ2-1; 9 bases are a match to TRBD2. V lost 4 bases to trimming and J lost 8 bases; unmatched junction nucleotides: 9. The length of the CDR3 is 15 residues. Germline CDR1 and CDR2: MGHRA and YSYEKL. CDR3 protein: CASSRNSGRLDEQFF. Written as DNA, the CDR3 is TGCGCCAGCAGCCGGAATAGCGGGAGACTCGATGAGCAGTTCTTC.

This chain uses TRBV4-3 with TRBJ2-7; D uncertain. The CDR3 runs 14 residues. V was clipped by 3 bases and J by 0 bases, with 9 bases between them. Germline V gene sequence: CDR1 LGHNA, CDR2 YSLEER. The CDR3 DNA follows: TGCGCCAGCAGCCACGTCTCCAACTCCTACGAGCAGTACTTC. Encoded protein: CASSHVSNSYEQYF.

This chain links TRBV27 with TRBJ2-7; 7 bases line up with TRBD2. This CDR3 has 15 residues. J gave up 5 bases and V 0 bases, and 7 bases lay outside the gene matches. Germline values: CDR1 MNHEY, CDR2 SMNVEV (reference sequence). The DNA of the CDR3 is TGTGCCAGCAGTTTATCGGGGGGAGGGTGTGACGAGCAGTACTTC. Its protein is CASSLSGGGCDEQYF.

This chain joins TRBV11-1 and TRBJ2-5; 9 nucleotides align to TRBD2. The J call may be wrong; the DNA end is better matched by TRBJ2-7. Looked up from germline, CDR1 is SGHAT and CDR2 is FQDESV (reference sequence). CDR3 length: 18 amino acids. The CDR3 nucleotides are TGTGCCAGCAGCTTAAGTTCCGGCGGGTCTAGCGGGGCCTACGAGCAGTACTTC. Translation gives CASSLSSGGSSGAYEQYF.

The chain joins TRBV27 to TRBJ2-7; TRBD1 matches 7 bases. Germline-derived CDR1 and CDR2 are MNHEY and SMNVEV (reference sequence). The V segment lost 3 bases and the J segment 5 bases; nucleotides outside the gene matches: 7. This CDR3 has 14 residues. The chain's CDR3 is CASSLTGTFHEQYF. In nucleotides, the CDR3 is TGTGCCAGCAGTTTGACAGGGACGTTCCACGAGCAGTACTTC.

This chain joins TRBV6-5 and TRBJ2-7; TRBD2 aligns across 7 bases. CDR3 size: 14 residues. CDR1 and CDR2 from the germline V gene are MNHEY and SVGAGI. V was pared by 0 bases and J by 2 bases, with 1 base of the junction left unmatched. DNA for the CDR3: TGTGCCAGCAGTTACTCGCTAGCGGCCTACGAGCAGTACTTC. Its translation: CASSYSLAAYEQYF.

V and J are TRBV10-3 and TRBJ2-1; D gene uncertain. Trimming removed 7 bases at V and 8 bases at J, with 15 bases between. This CDR3 has 13 residues. From germline, CDR1 is ENHRY and CDR2 SYGVKD. The CDR3 coding sequence is TGTGCCATCAACAAGGAGAGTACGGATGAGCAGTTCTTC. Encoded protein: CAINKESTDEQFF.

The chain is built from TRBV7-9 and TRBJ2-2; D may be TRBD1 (6 bases). The CDR3 is 17 amino acids. V was trimmed by 1 base and J by 1 base, leaving 13 bases between them. Germline-derived CDR1 and CDR2 are SEHNR and FQNEAQ (reference sequence). CDR3 sequence: CASSLGWDILNTGELFF. In DNA, the CDR3 is TGTGCCAGCAGCTTAGGCTGGGACATACTGAACACCGGGGAGCTGTTTTTT.

In this sample, this clone turned up once. The chain recombines TRBV28 with TRBJ1-1, with D possibly TRBD1 on 6 matching bases. Germline loops: CDR1 MDHEN, CDR2 SYDVKM. The CDR3 has 14 residues. Trimming took 9 bases from V and 4 from J, leaving 18 bases between them. The CDR3 coding sequence is TGTGCCAGTCAAGAAAGGGGGGGAGGCACTGAAGCTTTCTTT. This encodes CASQERGGGTEAFF.

This clone has just a few counts. The rearrangement links TRBV6-5 to TRBJ1-5, with D possibly being TRBD1 (5 bases). Germline V gene sequence: CDR1 MNHEY, CDR2 SVGAGI. Trimming took 4 bases from V and 7 from J, leaving 11 bases between them. This CDR3 is built from 13 residues. The CDR3 coding sequence is TGTGCCAGCAGTTTTCAGGGTGGCCAGCCCCAGCATTTT. This sequence encodes CASSFQGGQPQHF.

The genes are TRBV7-9 and TRBJ2-3; tentative D call: TRBD1 (5 bases). Trimming pared 4 bases from V and 3 bases from J, leaving 11 bases between. The CDR3 runs 14 residues. Germline values: CDR1 SEHNR, CDR2 FQNEAQ (reference sequence). In DNA form, the CDR3 reads TGTGCCAGCAGCTCACCGCAGGGAACAGATACGCAGTATTTT. Translating it yields CASSSPQGTDTQYF.

V gene TRBV6-4 combines with J gene TRBJ2-1, with D perhaps being TRBD1 or TRBD2 (6 bases each). V gave up 2 bases and J gave up 1 base, with 9 bases separating them. Germline V gene lookup returns CDR1 MRHNA and CDR2 SNTAGT. The CDR3 is 15 amino acids. The CDR3 DNA reads TGTGCCAGCAGTGACAGGGGGGATTCCTACAATGAGCAGTTCTTC. Translated, it gives CASSDRGDSYNEQFF.

The chain uses TRBV29-1 and TRBJ2-1; 8 bases agree with TRBD1. Germline V gene data show CDR1 as SQVTM and CDR2 as ANQGSEA. V shed 6 bases, J shed 6 bases, and the junction held 13 bases outside the gene matches. This CDR3 has 15 amino acids. The CDR3 nucleotides read TGCAGCGTACTCGGGACAGGCGGGTACGTCAATGAGCAGTTCTTC. Protein: CSVLGTGGYVNEQFF.

This CDR3 is CASSLKLRTSGSFYNEQFF. The CDR3 DNA is TGCGCCAGCAGCTTGAAGCTTCGGACTAGCGGGAGCTTTTACAATGAGCAGTTCTTC. The rearrangement links TRBV5-1 to TRBJ2-1, with TRBD2 identical over 13 bases. Per the germline V gene, CDR1 is SGHRS and CDR2 is YFSETQ. V shed 1 base and J 4 bases; nucleotides not matched to a gene: 11. This CDR3 is built from 19 residues. The full variable domain, in which reference TRBV5-1 and TRBJ2-1 provide the parts outside the CDR3, is KAGVTQTPRYLIKTRGQQVTLSCSPISGHRSVSWYQQTPGQGLQFLFEYFSETQRNKGNFPGRFSGRQFSNSRSEMNVSTLELGDSALYLCASSLKLRTSGSFYNEQFFGPGTRLTVL.

This clone appeared a few times. This chain links TRBV4-3 with TRBJ1-3; D unresolved. V lost 1 base, J lost 0 bases, and 7 bases lay in between. Germline V gene lookup returns CDR1 LGHNA and CDR2 YSLEER. This CDR3 is 15 amino acids long. The CDR3 region is CASSQVDISGNTIYF. As DNA, the CDR3 is TGCGCCAGCAGCCAAGTCGACATCTCTGGAAACACCATATATTTT.